Below, one T cell receptor beta chain is given with its context. Its antigen is as yet unknown. The source of the sample is a study of molecular identifiers for immune sequencing clone quantification. Study-wide results and limits: Whereas clones above 20 RNA copies held under 1% of naive-cell molecules, they held over 98% of effector molecules. In a background of under 1.3 million naive cells, spiked Jurkat TCR RNA from one cell was reportedly detectable.

V lost 3 bases, J lost 4 bases, and 14 bases lay in between. Germline V gene data show CDR1 as KGHSH and CDR2 as LQKENI. CDR3 size: 15 residues. The bulk TCR libraries were made with methods described before and with listed TCR primers. From the PCR reads, TCRdb called clonotypes with MiXCR, one entry per CDR3 protein. The sample gives approximately 590,000 distinct CDR3 sequences, 25% of which show up once; approximately 0.75% is in the top ten. A CD8+CD4-CCR7+CD45RA+ phenotype served as the sorting definition for naive CD8 T cells. The J gene is TRBJ2-3, the V gene TRBV18; a possible D gene is TRBD1 (7 bases). Input material: naive CD8+ T cells from blood, with Jurkat cell RNA spiked in. Subset given: FACS-sorted CD8+CD4-CCR7+CD45RA+ naive T cells. The clonotype was recovered from a human donor in good health. Some libraries in this study had Jurkat cell RNA spiked in. CDR3 bases: TGTGCCAGCTCACCTCTGGAGGGGGCGGCAGATACGCAGTATTTT. Amino acid sequence: CASSPLEGAADTQYF.